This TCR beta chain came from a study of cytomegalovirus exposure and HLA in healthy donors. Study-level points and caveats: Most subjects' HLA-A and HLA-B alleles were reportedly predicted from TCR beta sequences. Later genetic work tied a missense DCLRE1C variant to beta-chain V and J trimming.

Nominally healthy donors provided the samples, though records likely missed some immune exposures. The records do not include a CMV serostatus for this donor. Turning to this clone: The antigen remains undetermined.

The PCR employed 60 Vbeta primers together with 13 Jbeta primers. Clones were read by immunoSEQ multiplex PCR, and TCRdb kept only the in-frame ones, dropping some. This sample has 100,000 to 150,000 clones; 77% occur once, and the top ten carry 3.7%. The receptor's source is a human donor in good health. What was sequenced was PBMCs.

The DNA of the CDR3 is TGTGCCAGCAGGTCTGACAGGGGTAATCAGCCCCAGCATTTT. This codes for CASRSDRGNQPQHF. The rearrangement joins TRBV6-5 to TRBJ1-5, with 8 bases matching TRBD1. Germline V CDR1 and CDR2: MNHEY, SVGAGI. The CDR3 has 14 amino acids. V gave up 6 bases and J gave up 4 bases; unmatched junction bases: 5.